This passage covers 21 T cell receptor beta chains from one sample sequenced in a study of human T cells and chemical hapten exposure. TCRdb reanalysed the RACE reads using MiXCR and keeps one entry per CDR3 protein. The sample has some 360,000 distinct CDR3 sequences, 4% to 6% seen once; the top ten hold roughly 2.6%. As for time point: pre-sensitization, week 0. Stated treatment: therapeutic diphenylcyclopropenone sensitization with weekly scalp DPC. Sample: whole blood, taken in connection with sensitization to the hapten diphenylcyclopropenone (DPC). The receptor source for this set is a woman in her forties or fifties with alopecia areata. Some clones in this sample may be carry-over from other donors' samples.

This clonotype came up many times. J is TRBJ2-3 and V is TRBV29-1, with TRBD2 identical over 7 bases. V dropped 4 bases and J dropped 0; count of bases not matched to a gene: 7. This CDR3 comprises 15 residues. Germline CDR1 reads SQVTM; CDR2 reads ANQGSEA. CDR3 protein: CSVVAGKSSTDTQYF. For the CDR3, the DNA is TGCAGCGTTGTAGCGGGTAAATCTAGCACAGATACGCAGTATTTT.

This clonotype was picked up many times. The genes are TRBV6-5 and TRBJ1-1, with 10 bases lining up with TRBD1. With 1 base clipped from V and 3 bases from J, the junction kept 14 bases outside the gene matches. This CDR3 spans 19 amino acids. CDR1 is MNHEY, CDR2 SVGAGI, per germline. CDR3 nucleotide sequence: TGTGCCAGCAGTTACTTTCCCGGGGACAGGGGTTTCCCCCACACTGAAGCTTTCTTT. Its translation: CASSYFPGDRGFPHTEAFF.

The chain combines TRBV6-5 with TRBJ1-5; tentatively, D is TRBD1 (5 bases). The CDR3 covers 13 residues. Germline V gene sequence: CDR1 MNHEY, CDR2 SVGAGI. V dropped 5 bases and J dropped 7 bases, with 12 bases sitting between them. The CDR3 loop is CASSPGPRQPQHF. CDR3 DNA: TGTGCCAGCAGTCCGGGACCCAGGCAGCCCCAGCATTTT.

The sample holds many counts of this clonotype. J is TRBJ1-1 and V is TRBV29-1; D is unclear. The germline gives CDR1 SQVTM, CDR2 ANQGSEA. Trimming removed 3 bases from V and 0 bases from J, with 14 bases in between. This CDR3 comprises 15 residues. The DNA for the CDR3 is TGCAGCGTTGAGCCTACAAGAAACTTGAACACTGAAGCTTTCTTT. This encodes CSVEPTRNLNTEAFF.

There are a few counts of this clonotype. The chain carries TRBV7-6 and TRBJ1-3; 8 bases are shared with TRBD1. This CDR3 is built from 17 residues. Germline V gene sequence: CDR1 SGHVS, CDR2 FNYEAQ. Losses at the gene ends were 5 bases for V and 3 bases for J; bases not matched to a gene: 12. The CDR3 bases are TGTGCCAGCAGCACGCAGTACAGGGGGACTGGTGGAAACACCATATATTTT. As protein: CASSTQYRGTGGNTIYF.

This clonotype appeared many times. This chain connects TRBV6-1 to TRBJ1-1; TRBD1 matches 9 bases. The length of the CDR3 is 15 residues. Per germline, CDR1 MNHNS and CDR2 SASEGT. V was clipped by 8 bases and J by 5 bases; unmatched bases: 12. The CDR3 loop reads CASENPDRGGTEAFF. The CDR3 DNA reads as TGTGCCAGCGAAAATCCGGACAGGGGAGGGACTGAAGCTTTCTTT.

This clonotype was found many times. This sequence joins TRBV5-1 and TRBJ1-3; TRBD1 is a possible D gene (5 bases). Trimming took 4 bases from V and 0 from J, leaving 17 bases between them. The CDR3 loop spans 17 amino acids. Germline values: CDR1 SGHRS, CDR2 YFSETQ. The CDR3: CASSLLGRPSSGNTIYF. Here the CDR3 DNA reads TGCGCCAGCAGCCTGCTGGGACGTCCGAGCTCTGGAAACACCATATATTTT.

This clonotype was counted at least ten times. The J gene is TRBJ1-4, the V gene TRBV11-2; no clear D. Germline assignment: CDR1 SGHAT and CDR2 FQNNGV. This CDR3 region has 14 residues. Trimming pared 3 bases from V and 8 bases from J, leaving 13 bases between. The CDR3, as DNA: TGTGCCAGCAGCTTGGGTTCTGCGGCGGAAAAACTGTTTTTT. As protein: CASSLGSAAEKLFF.

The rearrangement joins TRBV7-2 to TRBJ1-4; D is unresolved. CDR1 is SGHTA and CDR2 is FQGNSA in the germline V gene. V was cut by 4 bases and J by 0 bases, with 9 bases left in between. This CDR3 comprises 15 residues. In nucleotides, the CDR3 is TGTGCCAGCAGCTCGCAAATTGCAACTAATGAAAAACTGTTTTTT. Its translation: CASSSQIATNEKLFF.

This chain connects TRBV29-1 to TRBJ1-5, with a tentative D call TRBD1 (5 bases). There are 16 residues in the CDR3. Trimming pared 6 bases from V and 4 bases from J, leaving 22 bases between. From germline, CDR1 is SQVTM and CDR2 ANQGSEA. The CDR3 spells CSVAERRAVENQPQHF. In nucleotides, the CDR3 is TGCAGCGTCGCTGAACGCAGGGCAGTTGAAAATCAGCCCCAGCATTTT.

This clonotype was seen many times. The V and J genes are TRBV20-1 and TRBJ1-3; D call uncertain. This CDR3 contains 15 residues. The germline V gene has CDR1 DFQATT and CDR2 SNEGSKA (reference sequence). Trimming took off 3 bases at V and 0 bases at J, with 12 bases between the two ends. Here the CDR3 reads CSASPNIDSGNTIYF. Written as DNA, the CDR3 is TGCAGTGCTAGCCCTAACATAGACTCTGGAAACACCATATATTTT.

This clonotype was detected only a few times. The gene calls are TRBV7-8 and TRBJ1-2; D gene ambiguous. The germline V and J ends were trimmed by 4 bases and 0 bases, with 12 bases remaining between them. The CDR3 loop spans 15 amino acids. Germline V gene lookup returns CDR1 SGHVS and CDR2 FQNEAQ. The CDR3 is CASSSGSTTNYGYTF. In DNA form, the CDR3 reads TGTGCCAGCAGCTCCGGCAGCACTACTAACTATGGCTACACCTTC.

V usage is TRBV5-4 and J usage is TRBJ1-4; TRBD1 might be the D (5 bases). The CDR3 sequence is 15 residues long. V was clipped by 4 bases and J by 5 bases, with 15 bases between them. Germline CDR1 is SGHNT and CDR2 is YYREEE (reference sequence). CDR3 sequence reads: CASSGDGAPNEKLFF. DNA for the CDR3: TGTGCCAGCAGCGGGGACGGGGCGCCAAATGAAAAACTGTTTTTT.

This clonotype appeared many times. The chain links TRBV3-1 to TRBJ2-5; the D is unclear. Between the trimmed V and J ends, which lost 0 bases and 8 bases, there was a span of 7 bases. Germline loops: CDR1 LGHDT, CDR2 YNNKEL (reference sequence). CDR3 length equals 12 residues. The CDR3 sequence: CASSQDRTTQYF. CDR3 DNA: TGTGCCAGCAGCCAAGATAGAACAACCCAGTACTTC.

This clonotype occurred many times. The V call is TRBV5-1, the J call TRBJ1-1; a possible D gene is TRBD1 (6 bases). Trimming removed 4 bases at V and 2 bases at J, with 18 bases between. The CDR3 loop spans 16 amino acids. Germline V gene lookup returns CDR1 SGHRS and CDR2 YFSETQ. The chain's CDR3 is CASSPEGRTANTEAFF. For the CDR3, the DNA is TGCGCCAGCAGCCCGGAGGGACGGACAGCCAACACTGAAGCTTTCTTT.

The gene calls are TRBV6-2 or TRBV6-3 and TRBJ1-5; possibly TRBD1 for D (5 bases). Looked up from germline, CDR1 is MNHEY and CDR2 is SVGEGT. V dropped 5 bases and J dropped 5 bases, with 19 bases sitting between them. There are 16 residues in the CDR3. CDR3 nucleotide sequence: TGTGCCAGCAGTCAGACTTGGACGGGGCAGGATCAGCCCCAGCATTTT. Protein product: CASSQTWTGQDQPQHF.

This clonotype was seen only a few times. CDR3 in DNA: TGTGCCAGCAGCCAAGGGGGAAGCGGAGACTCTGGGGCCAACGTCCTGACTTTC. Protein: CASSQGGSGDSGANVLTF. The chain has TRBV3-1 and TRBJ2-6; D perhaps matches TRBD2 (5 bases). The CDR3 is 18 residues long. From germline, CDR1 is LGHDT and CDR2 YNNKEL (reference sequence). V was shortened by 1 base and J by 0 bases, with 13 bases between the two germline ends.

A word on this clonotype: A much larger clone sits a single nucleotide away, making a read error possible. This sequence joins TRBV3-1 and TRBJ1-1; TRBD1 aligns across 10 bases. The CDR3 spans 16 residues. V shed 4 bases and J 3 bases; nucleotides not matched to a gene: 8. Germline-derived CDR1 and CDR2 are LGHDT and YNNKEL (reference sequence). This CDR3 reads CASSPFGTGAYTEAFF. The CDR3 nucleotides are TGTGCCAGCAGCCCCTTCGGGACAGGGGCCTACACTGAAGCTTTCTTT.

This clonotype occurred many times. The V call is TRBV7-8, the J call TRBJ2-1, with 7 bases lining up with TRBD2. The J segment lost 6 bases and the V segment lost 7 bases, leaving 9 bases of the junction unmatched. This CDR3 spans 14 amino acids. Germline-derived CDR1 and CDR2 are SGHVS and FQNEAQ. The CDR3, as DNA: TGTGCCAGCACCCGGACTAGAGGCGGCAATGAGCAGTTCTTC. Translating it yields CASTRTRGGNEQFF.

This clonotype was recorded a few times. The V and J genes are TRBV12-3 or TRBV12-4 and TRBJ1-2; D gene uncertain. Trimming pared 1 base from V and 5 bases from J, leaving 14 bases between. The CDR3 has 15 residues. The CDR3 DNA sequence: TGTGCCAGCAGTTTAGAGCGCTCGGGATGGTATGGCTACACCTTC. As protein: CASSLERSGWYGYTF.

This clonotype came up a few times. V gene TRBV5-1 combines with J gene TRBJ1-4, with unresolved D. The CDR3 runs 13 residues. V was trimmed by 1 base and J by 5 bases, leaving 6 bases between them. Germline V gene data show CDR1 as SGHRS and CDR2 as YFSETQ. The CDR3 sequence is CASSLTGNEKLFF. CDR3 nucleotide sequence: TGCGCCAGCAGCTTGACGGGGAATGAAAAACTGTTTTTT.